What follows are 21 T cell receptor beta chains derived from one specimen sequenced in a study of blood T cell repertoires in COVID-19. This table comes from immunoSEQ multiplex PCR, and its TCRdb copy is limited to in-frame clones, with some not included. The sample records almost 250,000 clones, roughly 90% being singletons. The material sequenced was PBMCs or T cells enriched from blood (not recorded which). Source of these receptors: a woman aged 25 to 45 who had recovered from COVID-19.

The gene calls are TRBV29-1 and TRBJ1-1, with D unresolved. The V gene's germline CDR1 is SQVTM and CDR2 ANQGSEA. V was pared by 0 bases and J by 11 bases, with 22 bases between. The CDR3 has 15 amino acids. The CDR3 DNA reads TGCAGCGTTGAAGATGTCGGACGGACTGTCCCTGGGGCTTTCTTT. It encodes CSVEDVGRTVPGAFF.

The chain recombines TRBV7-9 with TRBJ1-2, with 7 positions matching TRBD1. Germline CDR1 reads SEHNR; CDR2 reads FQNEAQ (reference sequence). This CDR3 is built from 16 residues. V was pared by 5 bases and J by 1 base, with 10 bases of the junction left unmatched. CDR3 region: CASSNSGTEINYGYTF. The CDR3 region has the DNA TGTGCCAGCAGCAACTCCGGGACAGAGATTAACTATGGCTACACCTTC.

This chain joins TRBV6-2 or TRBV6-3 and TRBJ1-1, with TRBD1 matching 11 bases. V was clipped by 4 bases and J by 4 bases; unmatched bases: 8. Germline CDR1 and CDR2: MNHEY and SVGEGT. The CDR3 is 16 amino acids. CDR3 sequence: CASSWNAGTGGTEAFF. Here the CDR3 DNA reads TGTGCCAGCAGTTGGAATGCCGGGACAGGGGGCACTGAAGCTTTCTTT.

This rearrangement joins TRBV19 to TRBJ1-5, with a weak D call TRBD1 (5 bases). The CDR3 runs to 15 residues. Germline V gene lookup returns CDR1 LNHDA and CDR2 SQIVND (reference sequence). Trimming shortened V by 3 bases and J by 5 bases, and 14 bases separated the two germline ends. The DNA for the CDR3 is TGTGCCAGTAGTATCGGTCGGAGGGGAGATCAGCCCCAGCATTTT. It encodes CASSIGRRGDQPQHF.

This clone is a singleton in its sample. The V and J genes are TRBV4-3 and TRBJ2-7; no definite D call. The germline CDR1 and CDR2 sequences are LGHNA and YSLEER. V gave up 0 bases and J gave up 4 bases, with 13 bases separating them. This CDR3 has 15 amino acids. CDR3 protein: CASSQDTFGPYEQYF. Written as DNA, the CDR3 is TGCGCCAGCAGCCAAGATACTTTTGGGCCGTACGAGCAGTACTTC.

The V call is TRBV5-6, the J call TRBJ1-5; 7 nucleotides align to TRBD1. With V trimmed by 1 base and J by 10 bases, 17 bases remained unmatched. This CDR3 is 17 amino acids long. Germline assignment: CDR1 SGHDT and CDR2 YYEEEE. CDR3 in amino acids: CASSLRGTEEPSLPQHF. The CDR3 DNA is TGTGCCAGCAGCTTGAGGGGGACAGAAGAACCCTCACTTCCCCAGCATTTT.

The chain combines TRBV6-4 with TRBJ2-1, with a weak D call TRBD2 (6 bases). V was pared by 2 bases and J by 0 bases, with 8 bases between. CDR3 length: 15 amino acids. Germline V gene lookup returns CDR1 MRHNA and CDR2 SNTAGT. CDR3 amino acids: CASSDGGNSYNEQFF. The CDR3 DNA reads TGTGCCAGCAGTGACGGCGGGAACTCCTACAATGAGCAGTTCTTC.

The V call is TRBV28, the J call TRBJ2-7; 11 bases agree with TRBD2. The CDR3 totals 17 residues. CDR1 is MDHEN and CDR2 is SYDVKM in the germline V gene. Losses at the gene ends were 3 bases for V and 0 bases for J; bases not matched to a gene: 7. The CDR3 coding sequence is TGTGCCAGCAGTTTGGCTAGCGGGAGGCTCCTCTCCTACGAGCAGTACTTC. Translation gives CASSLASGRLLSYEQYF.

V and J are TRBV11-2 and TRBJ1-1, with 10 bases lining up with TRBD1. V dropped 4 bases and J dropped 6; count of bases not matched to a gene: 11. This CDR3 comprises 16 residues. Germline V CDR1 and CDR2: SGHAT, FQNNGV. CDR3 protein: CASSSGQGTEQAEAFF. For the CDR3, the DNA is TGTGCCAGCAGCTCGGGACAGGGGACCGAGCAGGCTGAAGCTTTCTTT.

This sequence joins TRBV7-2 and TRBJ1-5, with 9 positions matching TRBD1. The CDR3 has 15 residues. The germline gives CDR1 SGHTA, CDR2 FQGNSA. The junction had 9 bases not matched to a gene; V was cut back by 5 bases and J by 7 bases. The CDR3 loop is CASSGRQGGGQPQHF. DNA for the CDR3: TGTGCCAGCAGCGGGCGACAGGGGGGTGGCCAGCCCCAGCATTTT.

The CDR3 loop reads CASSLTGWTASANEKLFF. CDR3 bases: TGTGCCAGCAGTTTAACAGGGTGGACGGCCTCCGCTAATGAAAAACTGTTTTTT. This rearrangement joins TRBV28 to TRBJ1-4; D might be TRBD1 (6 bases). Germline CDR1 reads MDHEN; CDR2 reads SYDVKM. V was clipped by 2 bases and J by 3 bases, with 19 bases between them. The CDR3 has 18 amino acids. The whole variable domain, remainder taken from reference TRBV28 and TRBJ1-4, is DVKVTQSSRYLVKRTGEKVFLECVQDMDHENMFWYRQDPGLGLRLIYFSYDVKMKEKGDIPEGYSVSREKKERFSLILESASTNQTSMYLCASSLTGWTASANEKLFFGSGTQLSVL.

The CDR3 loop reads CASSWGTSVYEQFF. The CDR3 DNA sequence: TGCGCCAGCAGCTGGGGGACTAGCGTATATGAGCAGTTCTTC. The rearrangement links TRBV5-1 to TRBJ2-1; 10 positions agree with TRBD2. The V gene end was trimmed by 3 bases and the J gene end by 8 bases; junction bases not matched to a gene: 5. This CDR3 has 14 amino acids. Germline V lookup: CDR1 SGHRS, CDR2 YFSETQ. Filled out from reference TRBV5-1 and TRBJ2-1, the complete variable domain reads KAGVTQTPRYLIKTRGQQVTLSCSPISGHRSVSWYQQTPGQGLQFLFEYFSETQRNKGNFPGRFSGRQFSNSRSEMNVSTLELGDSALYLCASSWGTSVYEQFFGPGTRLTVL.

This clone was counted between two and nine times. The chain links TRBV7-9 to TRBJ2-3; D not resolved. The V and J ends lost 5 bases and 4 bases respectively, with 22 bases between them. Per germline, CDR1 SEHNR and CDR2 FQNEAQ (reference sequence). The CDR3 contains 17 residues. CDR3 region: CASSPQEVSASADTQYF. The DNA for the CDR3 is TGTGCCAGCAGCCCCCAAGAGGTTTCGGCAAGTGCAGATACGCAGTATTTT. The full variable domain, in which reference TRBV7-9 and TRBJ2-3 provide the parts outside the CDR3, is DTGVSQNPRHKITKRGQNVTFRCDPISEHNRLYWYRQTLGQGPEFLTYFQNEAQLEKSRLLSDRFSAERPKGSFSTLEIQRTEQGDSAMYLCASSPQEVSASADTQYFGPGTRLTVL.

The V and J genes are TRBV19 and TRBJ2-1; 14 bases align to TRBD2. Unmatched junction bases numbered 11, after V lost 8 bases and J lost 8 bases. Germline CDR1 reads LNHDA; CDR2 reads SQIVND (reference sequence). This CDR3 spans 16 amino acids. CDR3 loop: CASHRGLAGGGYEQFF. CDR3 bases: TGTGCCAGTCATCGCGGACTAGCGGGAGGAGGATATGAGCAGTTCTTC. The full variable domain, its missing parts supplied by reference TRBV19 and TRBJ2-1, is DGGITQSPKYLFRKEGQNVTLSCEQNLNHDAMYWYRQDPGQGLRLIYYSQIVNDFQKGDIAEGYSVSREKKESFPLTVTSAQKNPTAFYLCASHRGLAGGGYEQFFGPGTRLTVL.

The chain recombines TRBV9 with TRBJ2-7; a possible D gene is TRBD2 (7 bases). V gave up 2 bases and J gave up 3 bases, with 12 bases separating them. Per the germline V gene, CDR1 is SGDLS and CDR2 is YYNGEE. CDR3 size: 14 residues. The CDR3 loop reads CASSVQGGGYEQYF. Written as DNA, the CDR3 is TGTGCCAGCAGCGTCCAGGGAGGGGGCTACGAGCAGTACTTC.

DNA for the CDR3: TGTGCCAGCAGCGTACTGGGACAGGGCTACGAGCAGTACTTC. Translation gives CASSVLGQGYEQYF. The chain joins TRBV28 to TRBJ2-7, with 9 bases fitting TRBD1. This CDR3 comprises 14 residues. Germline V gene lookup returns CDR1 MDHEN and CDR2 SYDVKM. Germline trimming cut 6 bases from V and 3 bases from J; bases unmatched to any gene: 6.

About this clone itself: The identical CDR3 is also encoded by other nucleotide sequences in the sample. The chain has TRBV30 and TRBJ1-1; D may be TRBD1 (5 bases). There are 13 residues in the CDR3. Germline CDR1 GTSNPN, CDR2 SVGIG (reference sequence). Trimming took 2 bases from V and 5 from J, leaving 12 bases between them. CDR3 sequence (DNA): TGTGCCTGGAGTCCCACTGGGGGGACTGAAGCTTTCTTT. It specifies CAWSPTGGTEAFF. Full variable domain (rest looked up from reference TRBV30 and TRBJ1-1): SQTIHQWPATLVQPVGSPLSLECTVEGTSNPNLYWYRQAAGRGLQLLFYSVGIGQISSEVPQNLSASRPQDRQFILSSKKLLLSDSGFYLCAWSPTGGTEAFFGQGTRLTVV.

The sample holds one count of this clone. V and J are TRBV5-8 and TRBJ1-4; no clear D gene. This CDR3 has 16 amino acids. Trimming stripped 4 bases from V and 4 bases from J, with 17 bases between. Germline V gene lookup returns CDR1 SGHTS and CDR2 YDEGEE. CDR3 sequence (DNA): TGTGCCAGCAGCCCCGGGAAAGCGACTTTTAATGAAAAACTGTTTTTT. This gives the protein CASSPGKATFNEKLFF.

The chain is built from TRBV19 and TRBJ2-7; 9 nucleotides align to TRBD1. Germline CDR1 LNHDA, CDR2 SQIVND (reference sequence). The CDR3 spans 13 residues. J was trimmed by 6 bases and V by 5 bases; bases with no gene match: 5. Here the CDR3 reads CASSFRDRAEQYF. Written as DNA, the CDR3 is TGTGCCAGTAGTTTCCGGGACAGGGCCGAGCAGTACTTC.

The chain couples TRBV7-2 to TRBJ1-5, with D unclear. V gave up 5 bases and J gave up 4 bases, with 9 bases separating them. In germline, CDR1 is SGHTA, CDR2 FQGNSA. This CDR3 has 13 amino acids. This CDR3 reads CASSPSWNQPQHF. DNA for the CDR3: TGTGCCAGCAGCCCCAGTTGGAATCAGCCCCAGCATTTT.

This chain connects TRBV5-4 to TRBJ2-2, with D uncertain. The ends were cut back, 6 bases at V and 5 bases at J, with 20 bases in the middle. The CDR3 loop spans 16 amino acids. Germline V gene data show CDR1 as SGHNT and CDR2 as YYREEE (reference sequence). CDR3 DNA: TGTGCCAGCACTCAGAACCATAGCCTTGAGACCGGGGAGCTGTTTTTT. Translation gives CASTQNHSLETGELFF.